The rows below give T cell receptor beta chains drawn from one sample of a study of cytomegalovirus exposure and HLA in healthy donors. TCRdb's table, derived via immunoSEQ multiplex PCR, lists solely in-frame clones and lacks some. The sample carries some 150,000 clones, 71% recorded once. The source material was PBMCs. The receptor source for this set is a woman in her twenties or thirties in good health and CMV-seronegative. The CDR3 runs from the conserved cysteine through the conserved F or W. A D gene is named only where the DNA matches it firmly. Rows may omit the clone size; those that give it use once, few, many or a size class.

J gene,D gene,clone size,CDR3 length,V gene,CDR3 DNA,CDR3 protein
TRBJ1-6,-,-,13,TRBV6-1,TGTGCCAGCAGGACACAATCTGATTCACCCCTCCACTTT,CASRTQSDSPLHF
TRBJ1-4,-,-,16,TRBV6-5,TGTGCCAGCAGTTACTCGTCCGTTCGGGTTAATGAAAAACTGTTTTTT,CASSYSSVRVNEKLFF
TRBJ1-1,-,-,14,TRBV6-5,TGTGCTTCGGAAGAGGGTTTTGGGAACACTGAAGCTTTCTTT,CASEEGFGNTEAFF
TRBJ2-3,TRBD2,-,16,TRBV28,TGTGCCAGCAGTACCGGGACTAGCGGGGGAACAGATACGCAGTATTTT,CASSTGTSGGTDTQYF
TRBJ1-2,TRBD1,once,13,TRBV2,TGTGCCAGCAGCGGGACAGGGGTTGGTGGCTACACCTTC,CASSGTGVGGYTF
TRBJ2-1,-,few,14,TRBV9,TGTGCCAGCGGAGGCCCTAGCTCCTACAATGAGCAGTTCTTC,CASGGPSSYNEQFF
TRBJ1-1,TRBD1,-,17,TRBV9,TGTGCCAGCAGCGTAGAGGGACAGGGGTCTTTCGACACTGAAGCTTTCTTT,CASSVEGQGSFDTEAFF
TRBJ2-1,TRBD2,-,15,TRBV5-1,TGCGCCAGCAGCTTGGGGCTAGCGGGAGGGAATGAGCAGTTCTTC,CASSLGLAGGNEQFF
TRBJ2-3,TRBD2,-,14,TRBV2,TGTGCCAGCAGTGATAGCGGGATCACAGATACGCAGTATTTT,CASSDSGITDTQYF
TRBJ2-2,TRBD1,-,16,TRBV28,TGTGCCAGCAGTTTTCCCGGGACAGGGTACGGCGGGGAGCTGTTTTTT,CASSFPGTGYGGELFF
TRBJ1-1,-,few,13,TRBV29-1,TGCAGCGTTGATAGTAGGGGTGCTAGTGAAGCTTTCTTT,CSVDSRGASEAFF
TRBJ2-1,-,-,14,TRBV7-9,TGTGCCAGCAGCCCCGGACTCAGGTACAATGAGCAGTTCTTC,CASSPGLRYNEQFF
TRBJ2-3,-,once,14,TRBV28,TGTGCCAGCAGTTTGCGGTTTAGCACAGATACGCAGTATTTT,CASSLRFSTDTQYF
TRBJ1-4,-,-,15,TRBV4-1,TGCGCCAGCAGGGTGCAGGGCCTAACTAATGAAAAACTGTTTTTT,CASRVQGLTNEKLFF
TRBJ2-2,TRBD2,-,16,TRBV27,TGTGCCAGCAGTAAAACTAGCGGGAGGGGGTCCGGGGAGCTGTTTTTT,CASSKTSGRGSGELFF
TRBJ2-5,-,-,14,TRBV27,TGTGCCAGCAGAAAGCGCCGGGAACAAGAGACCCAGTACTTC,CASRKRREQETQYF
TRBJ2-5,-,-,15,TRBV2,TGTGCCAGCAGTGAATCCAGGGGCGGTGGGGAGACCCAGTACTTC,CASSESRGGGETQYF
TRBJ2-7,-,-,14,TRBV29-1,TGCAGCGCCCGTCGTGGGGGGGCGAAAGGCGAGCAGTACTTC,CSARRGGAKGEQYF
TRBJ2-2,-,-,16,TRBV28,TGTGCCAGCAGTAAAATAGGTGGGCAGGACACCGGGGAGCTGTTTTTT,CASSKIGGQDTGELFF
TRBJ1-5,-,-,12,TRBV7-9,TGTGCCAGCAGCTTCCCAAATCAGCCCCAGCATTTT,CASSFPNQPQHF
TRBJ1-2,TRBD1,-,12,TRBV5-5,TGTGCCAGCACCGAGACAGGGATTGACTACACCTTC,CASTETGIDYTF
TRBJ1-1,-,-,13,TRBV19,TGTGCCAGTAGTATAGCTCCCAACACTGAAGCTTTCTTT,CASSIAPNTEAFF
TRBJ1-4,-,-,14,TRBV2,TGTGCCAGCAGTCCTCGGGTCTCAAATGAAAAACTGTTTTTT,CASSPRVSNEKLFF
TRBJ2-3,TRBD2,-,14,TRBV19,TGTGCCAGTAGTTCGGGACTAGCTTCAGATACGCAGTATTTT,CASSSGLASDTQYF
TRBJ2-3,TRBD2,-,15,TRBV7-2,TGTGCCAGCATCCCGACTAGCGGGGAGGGGCATACGCAGTATTTT,CASIPTSGEGHTQYF
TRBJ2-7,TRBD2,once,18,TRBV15,TGTGCCACCAGCAGATCCAGACTAGCGGGAGAGAGGGCCTACGAGCAGTACTTC,CATSRSRLAGERAYEQYF
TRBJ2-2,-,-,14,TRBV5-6,TGTGCCAGCAGCTTGAGAGCTAGGACCGGGGAGCTGTTTTTT,CASSLRARTGELFF
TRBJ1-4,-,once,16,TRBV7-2,TGTGCCAGCTCCTCTCGTGCGGGGTCAACTAATGAAAAACTGTTTTTT,CASSSRAGSTNEKLFF
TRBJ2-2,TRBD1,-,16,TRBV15,TGTGCCACCAGCAGAGGTGGACAGGGCGGGACCGGGGAGCTGTTTTTT,CATSRGGQGGTGELFF
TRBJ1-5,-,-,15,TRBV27,TGTGCCAGCAGTTTATCTCCCAGGGTAAGGCAGCCCCAGCATTTT,CASSLSPRVRQPQHF
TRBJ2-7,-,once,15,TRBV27,TGTGCCAGCAGTTTGAGGCCGCAGAGCTCCTACGAGCAGTACTTC,CASSLRPQSSYEQYF
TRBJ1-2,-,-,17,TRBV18,TGTGCCAGCTCACCTACAACAATAGACTCAGCATTATATGGCTACACCTTC,CASSPTTIDSALYGYTF
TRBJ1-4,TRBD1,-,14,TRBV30,TGTGCCTGGAGTCAGGGGGGTCGTAATGAAAAACTGTTTTTT,CAWSQGGRNEKLFF
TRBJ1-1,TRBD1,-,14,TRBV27,TGTGCCAGCAGTGAAGTCGGACAGGAGGGGCAGGTTTTCTTT,CASSEVGQEGQVFF
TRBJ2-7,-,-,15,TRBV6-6,TGTGCCAGCAGTTACTCGGGGCAGGGGGGATACGAGCAGTACTTC,CASSYSGQGGYEQYF
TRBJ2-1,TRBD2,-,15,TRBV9,TGTGCCAGCAGCGTAGAACTAGCGGGAGTGGGTGAGCAGTTCTTC,CASSVELAGVGEQFF
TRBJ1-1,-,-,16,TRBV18,TGTGCCAGCTCACCTGAAAGGGGCAACATGAACACTGAAGCTTTCTTT,CASSPERGNMNTEAFF
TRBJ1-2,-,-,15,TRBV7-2,TGTGCCAGCAGTACCCCGGGACAAGGCAACTATGGCTACACCTTC,CASSTPGQGNYGYTF
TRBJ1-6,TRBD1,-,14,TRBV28,TGTGCCAGCAGCCCCGGGACAGCCAATTCACCCCTCCACTTT,CASSPGTANSPLHF
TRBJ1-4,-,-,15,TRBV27,TGTGCCAGCAGTTTAAACCAGGGCACTAATGAAAAACTGTTTTTT,CASSLNQGTNEKLFF
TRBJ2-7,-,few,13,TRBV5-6,TGTGCCAGCAGCTTGAGTGGCACCTACGAGCAGTACTTC,CASSLSGTYEQYF